This TCR beta chain originates from a study of blood T cells in healthy people across ages. A second PCR, run for about 6 to 11 cycles, used a sample-barcoded 5' primer plus a J-beta primer mix. All cDNA molecules were each tagged by a template-switch adaptor with 12 random nucleotides. MiXCR, run by TCRdb on the 5' RACE reads, gives a single entry per CDR3 protein. The profile covers 600,000 to 850,000 distinct CDR3 sequences, with roughly 25% appearing a single time and more than 7.5% taken by the ten largest. Study-wide findings and caveats: PBMC samples, being unsorted, prevented any conclusive comparison of naive and antigen-experienced cells.

The CDR3 length is 14 residues. From germline, CDR1 is SEHNR and CDR2 FQNEAQ (reference sequence). V shed 7 bases, J shed 4 bases, and the junction held 8 bases outside the gene matches. With regard to this clonotype: Antigen unknown.

Separately, the same data were catalogued under a study of T cells of mothers and their children. That publication notes: The search for persistent microchimeric T cell clones detected none.

The specimen sequenced was blood. This chain joins TRBV7-9 and TRBJ2-5; 8 nucleotides match TRBD2. The sequence was collected from a boy between 10 and 17 years old in good health. The CDR3, as DNA: TGTGCCAGCAAGCGGCGGGGGGACGGAGAGACCCAGTACTTC. Translation: CASKRRGDGETQYF.